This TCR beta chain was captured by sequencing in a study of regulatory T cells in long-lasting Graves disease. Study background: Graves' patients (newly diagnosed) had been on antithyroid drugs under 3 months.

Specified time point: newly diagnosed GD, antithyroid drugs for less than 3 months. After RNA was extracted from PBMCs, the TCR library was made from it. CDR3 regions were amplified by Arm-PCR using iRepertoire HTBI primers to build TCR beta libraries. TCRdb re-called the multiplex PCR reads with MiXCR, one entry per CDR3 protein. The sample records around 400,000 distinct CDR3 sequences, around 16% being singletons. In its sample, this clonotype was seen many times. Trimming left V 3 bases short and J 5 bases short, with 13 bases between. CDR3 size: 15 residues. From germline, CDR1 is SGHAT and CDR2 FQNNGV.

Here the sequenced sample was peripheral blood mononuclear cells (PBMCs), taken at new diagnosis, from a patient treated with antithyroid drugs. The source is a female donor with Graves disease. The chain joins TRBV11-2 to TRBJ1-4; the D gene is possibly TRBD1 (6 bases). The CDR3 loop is CASSLTTGSNEKLFF. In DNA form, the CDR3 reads TGTGCCAGCAGCTTGACGACAGGTTCCAATGAAAAACTGTTTTTT.